This paragraph covers one TCR beta chain sequence. Original handling: Using reference gene primer amplification, nucleated cell counts were estimated. Assay: immunoSEQ multiplex PCR; the TCRdb copy retains only in-frame clones and omits some. Clonal size and the V and J genes are those of that table, whereas D and trimming came from the DNA. Of a few hundred thousand clones in the sample, roughly 85% are singletons; the top ten hold around 2.2%. The entry originates in a study of blood T cell repertoires in COVID-19. For the study at large: The samples span acute and convalescent COVID-19 from the United States, Italy and Spain. The cDNA or gDNA used as material had been derived from T cells, B-cell-depleted T cells, or PBMCs.

Participants reported their clinical history, and cohort assignment relied on those reports. The CDR3 loop spans 16 amino acids. CDR1 is MNHEY and CDR2 is SMNVEV in the germline V gene (reference sequence). Trimming removed 3 bases from V and 6 bases from J, with 18 bases in between. The sequenced sample was PBMCs or T cells enriched from blood (not recorded which). This clonotype originated in a young man who had recovered from COVID-19. The V call is TRBV27, the J call TRBJ2-1, with D possibly TRBD2 on 6 matching bases. The chain's CDR3 is CASSFLGGATINEQFF. In DNA form, the CDR3 reads TGTGCCAGCAGTTTCTTGGGGGGAGCGACGATCAATGAGCAGTTCTTC.